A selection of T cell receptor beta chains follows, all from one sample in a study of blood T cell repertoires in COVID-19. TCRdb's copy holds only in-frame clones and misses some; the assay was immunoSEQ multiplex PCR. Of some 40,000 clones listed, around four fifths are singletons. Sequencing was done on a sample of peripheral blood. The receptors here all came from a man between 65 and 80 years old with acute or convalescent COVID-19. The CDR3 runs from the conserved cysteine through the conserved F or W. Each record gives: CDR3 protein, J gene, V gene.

CDR3 protein: CASSIFQGPLYGYTF
J gene: TRBJ1-2
V gene: TRBV6-5

CDR3 protein: CASSLRTGGTNTEAFF
J gene: TRBJ1-1
V gene: TRBV5-1

CDR3 protein: CASSVATALETQYF
J gene: TRBJ2-5
V gene: TRBV9

CDR3 protein: CASSPILAGGYEQYF
J gene: TRBJ2-7
V gene: TRBV6-2/TRBV6-3

CDR3 protein: CSEDRAYGYTF
J gene: TRBJ1-2
V gene: TRBV20-1

CDR3 protein: CASSVGAGGPDTQYF
J gene: TRBJ2-3
V gene: TRBV9

CDR3 protein: CSMTGGDSYNEQFF
J gene: TRBJ2-1
V gene: TRBV29-1

CDR3 protein: CASRETGSTEAFF
J gene: TRBJ1-1
V gene: TRBV6-5

CDR3 protein: CASSLSGTSTDTQYF
J gene: TRBJ2-3
V gene: TRBV5-1

CDR3 protein: CAWSVGQGTSGRDTQYF
J gene: TRBJ2-3
V gene: TRBV30

CDR3 protein: CASSLGSQALSGNTIYF
J gene: TRBJ1-3
V gene: TRBV7-8

CDR3 protein: CASSPTGGHQPQHF
J gene: TRBJ1-5
V gene: TRBV7-2

CDR3 protein: CASSSGDGGRAYNEQFF
J gene: TRBJ2-1
V gene: TRBV7-8

CDR3 protein: CASSLAGVRSGNTIYF
J gene: TRBJ1-3
V gene: TRBV5-5

CDR3 protein: CASSKRRSTMDEQYF
J gene: TRBJ2-7
V gene: TRBV5-1

CDR3 protein: CASSLGGQGATTEAFF
J gene: TRBJ1-1
V gene: TRBV7-9

CDR3 protein: CSASGGRTGELFF
J gene: TRBJ2-2
V gene: TRBV29-1

CDR3 protein: CASSLDMSGSSYNEQFF
J gene: TRBJ2-1
V gene: TRBV7-6

CDR3 protein: CASSFGTPGAPLHF
J gene: TRBJ1-6
V gene: TRBV5-6

CDR3 protein: CASSSLGNPGQQFRGYTF
J gene: TRBJ1-2
V gene: TRBV4-1

CDR3 protein: CASSLELAGGWETQYF
J gene: TRBJ2-5
V gene: TRBV5-4

CDR3 protein: CGLSASYGYTF
J gene: TRBJ1-2
V gene: TRBV30

CDR3 protein: CASSNSRGLAGPDTQYF
J gene: TRBJ2-3
V gene: TRBV2

CDR3 protein: CSASSGTAYGYTF
J gene: TRBJ1-2
V gene: TRBV20-1

CDR3 protein: CASSQDLGLDSPLHF
J gene: TRBJ1-6
V gene: TRBV14

CDR3 protein: CASSVGLAGVDSGELFF
J gene: TRBJ2-2
V gene: TRBV9

CDR3 protein: CASSTRQGNTEAFF
J gene: TRBJ1-1
V gene: TRBV19

CDR3 protein: CASSRYRDRGNEQYF
J gene: TRBJ2-7
V gene: TRBV7-9

CDR3 protein: CASSRDRAGNTIYF
J gene: TRBJ1-3
V gene: TRBV9

CDR3 protein: CASSDRQGSSLTEAFF
J gene: TRBJ1-1
V gene: TRBV6-1

CDR3 protein: CASSLLRSFDIQYF
J gene: TRBJ2-4
V gene: TRBV7-8

CDR3 protein: CATRSIPGQGYGYTF
J gene: TRBJ1-2
V gene: TRBV27

CDR3 protein: CASSQEGRGTAYGYTF
J gene: TRBJ1-2
V gene: TRBV4-1

CDR3 protein: CASSWTGAGTEAFF
J gene: TRBJ1-1
V gene: TRBV19

CDR3 protein: CASSAQGGYEQYF
J gene: TRBJ2-7
V gene: TRBV7-2

CDR3 protein: CASSFRFANTGELFF
J gene: TRBJ2-2
V gene: TRBV27

CDR3 protein: CASSPGTSAYNEQFF
J gene: TRBJ2-1
V gene: TRBV9

CDR3 protein: CASSSSSGRPYEQYF
J gene: TRBJ2-7
V gene: TRBV7-9

CDR3 protein: CASSSISGQNTEAFF
J gene: TRBJ1-1
V gene: TRBV7-9

CDR3 protein: CASSLGGLITEAFF
J gene: TRBJ1-1
V gene: TRBV5-5

CDR3 protein: CASKRGFGGTQYF
J gene: TRBJ2-5
V gene: TRBV6-5

CDR3 protein: CASSWSGGWANVLTF
J gene: TRBJ2-6
V gene: TRBV28

CDR3 protein: CAWGQGNQPQHF
J gene: TRBJ1-5
V gene: TRBV30

CDR3 protein: CASSPPRQGAYGYTF
J gene: TRBJ1-2
V gene: TRBV7-2

CDR3 protein: CASSQDLGVTGELFF
J gene: TRBJ2-2
V gene: TRBV4-3

CDR3 protein: CAWSVKLGGGAHEQFF
J gene: TRBJ2-1
V gene: TRBV30

CDR3 protein: CATRLAGTDTQYF
J gene: TRBJ2-3
V gene: TRBV2

CDR3 protein: CASSLLGQGLAEAFF
J gene: TRBJ1-1
V gene: TRBV7-2

CDR3 protein: CSAGQLNTEAFF
J gene: TRBJ1-1
V gene: TRBV29-1

CDR3 protein: CASSEGETQYF
J gene: TRBJ2-5
V gene: TRBV11-2